This note documents a single T cell receptor (beta chain) sequence. Antigen specificity is unknown. This sample is part of a study of CXCR3-negative and CXCR3-positive naive CD8 T cells. Study-wide context: Total TRB output reached about 135 million reads, about 1.5 +/- 0.3 million per library.

Within the CD8+ T cell compartment, naive cells were CD45RO-CCR7+CD27+CD95-. Germline V gene data show CDR1 as SEHNR and CDR2 as FQNEAQ (reference sequence). The CDR3 sequence is 14 residues long. In preparing the TRB cDNA libraries, 5' RACE with UMI labels was used. Reprocessing the 5' RACE reads, TCRdb reports a single entry for every CDR3 protein and omits DNA. The repertoire shows 49,000 or so distinct CDR3 sequences; the top ten hold about 0.61%. Study-level findings and limits: The TRB CDR3s that CXCR3-positive naive cells carried were more hydrophobic than those of CXCR3-negative naive cells.

The TCR was taken from a human donor in good health. Some clones in this sample may be carry-over from other donors' samples. The chain recombines TRBV7-9 with TRBJ2-5; there is no DNA to check the TCRdb D call of TRBD1. The sample taken for sequencing was naive CXCR3+ CD8+ T cells from blood. Subset indicated: CD45RO-CCR7+CD27+CD95- naive CD8+ T cells expressing CXCR3 (TNR3+). This chain's CDR3 is CASSLGGQKETQYF.